The 32 T cell receptor beta chains below were found in one sample sequenced in a study of CD8 T cells in ankylosing spondylitis. TCRdb recomputed calls from the 5' RACE reads with MiXCR, one row per CDR3 protein. The table lists a few hundred thousand distinct CDR3 sequences, roughly an eighth of them singletons, with 6.8% in the top ten. The antigens these receptors bind are not known. Study-level results: Seemingly characteristic of ankylosing spondylitis blood was a TCR beta motif consisting of roughly 8 highly homologous variants.

The source material was blood, either unsorted or a sorted T cell fraction (not recorded which). These receptors were obtained from a male donor with ankylosing spondylitis.

There are many counts of this clonotype. The V gene is TRBV7-9, the J gene TRBJ2-1; D is unresolved. With 3 bases removed from V and 7 bases from J, the gap between germline ends came to 4 bases. Germline CDR1 is SEHNR and CDR2 is FQNEAQ (reference sequence). There are 11 residues in the CDR3. CDR3 in DNA: TGTGCCAGCAGCTTTCGGAATGAGCAGTTCTTC. It codes for CASSFRNEQFF.

The chain has TRBV7-9 and TRBJ1-2, with 7 bases matching TRBD1. Looked up from germline, CDR1 is SEHNR and CDR2 is FQNEAQ (reference sequence). The CDR3 runs to 14 residues. Trimming at V came to 4 bases and at J to 0 bases, leaving 2 bases not matched to a gene. CDR3 region: CASSWGQSNYGYTF. The DNA of the CDR3 is TGTGCCAGCAGCTGGGGACAGTCTAACTATGGCTACACCTTC.

This clonotype was detected a few times. The chain employs TRBV11-3 and TRBJ1-2, with TRBD1 as a possible D gene (6 bases). The CDR3 covers 14 residues. Germline CDR1 reads SGHNT; CDR2 reads YENEEA. V gave up 5 bases and J gave up 5 bases, with 15 bases separating them. DNA for the CDR3: TGTGCCAGCAGCCAAGGGGGAGGGATATATGGCTACACCTTC. Translated, it gives CASSQGGGIYGYTF. The whole variable domain, remainder taken from reference TRBV11-3 and TRBJ1-2, is EAGVVQSPRYKIIEKKQPVAFWCNPISGHNTLYWYLQNLGQGPELLIRYENEEAVDDSQLPKDRFSAERLKGVDSTLKIQPAELGDSAVYLCASSQGGGIYGYTFGSGTRLTVV.

The rearrangement uses TRBV5-1 and TRBJ2-7, with D possibly being TRBD1 (6 bases). V lost 1 base and J lost 1, with 12 bases in between. Germline-derived CDR1 and CDR2 are SGHRS and YFSETQ. The CDR3 totals 15 residues. The CDR3 sequence is CASSLSGQSSYEQYF. The CDR3 DNA sequence: TGCGCCAGCAGCTTGTCCGGACAGTCATCCTACGAGCAGTACTTC.

This clonotype was observed a few times. V gene TRBV2 combines with J gene TRBJ2-5; 8 bases map to TRBD1. The CDR3 is 15 residues long. Germline V gene data show CDR1 as SNHLY and CDR2 as FYNNEI. Losses at the gene ends were 5 bases for V and 5 bases for J; bases not matched to a gene: 10. The CDR3 nucleotides read TGTGCCAGCAGTCTTGAGACAGGGGTAGATGAGACCCAGTACTTC. Its protein product is CASSLETGVDETQYF.

The chain couples TRBV11-2 to TRBJ2-7; 9 nucleotides line up with TRBD1. This CDR3 region has 15 residues. CDR1 is SGHAT, CDR2 FQNNGV, per germline. V shed 4 bases and J 6 bases; nucleotides not matched to a gene: 10. CDR3 coding DNA: TGTGCCAGCAGCTGGGGTCCGGGACAGGGAGGCGAGCAGTACTTC. Its protein is CASSWGPGQGGEQYF.

The chain joins TRBV30 to TRBJ2-5; D possibly corresponds to TRBD1 (6 bases). Per germline, CDR1 GTSNPN and CDR2 SVGIG (reference sequence). The V and J ends lost 4 bases and 4 bases respectively, with 13 bases between them. This CDR3 has 13 amino acids. The CDR3 bases are TGTGCCTGGACCTCAAAACAGGGAGAGACCCAGTACTTC. Its translation: CAWTSKQGETQYF. Full variable domain (outside the CDR3, taken from reference TRBV30 and TRBJ2-5): SQTIHQWPATLVQPVGSPLSLECTVEGTSNPNLYWYRQAAGRGLQLLFYSVGIGQISSEVPQNLSASRPQDRQFILSSKKLLLSDSGFYLCAWTSKQGETQYFGPGTRLLVL.

This sequence joins TRBV12-3 or TRBV12-4 and TRBJ1-2; D gene ambiguous. Trimming shortened V by 2 bases and J by 8 bases, and 18 bases separated the two germline ends. This CDR3 spans 15 amino acids. The CDR3 DNA follows: TGTGCCAGCAGTTTATTCGCCGGGGTTGCATTAGGCTACACCTTC. Translation: CASSLFAGVALGYTF.

The sample holds a few counts of this clonotype. This chain joins TRBV18 and TRBJ1-3, with TRBD1 identical over 12 bases. V lost 0 bases to trimming and J lost 4 bases; unmatched junction nucleotides: 7. From germline, CDR1 is KGHSH and CDR2 LQKENI. This CDR3 contains 18 residues. The chain's CDR3 is CASSPPGQGASGGNTIYF. CDR3 bases: TGTGCCAGCTCACCACCGGGACAGGGGGCTTCTGGAGGAAACACCATATATTTT. Complete variable domain (other parts from reference TRBV18 and TRBJ1-3): NAGVMQNPRHLVRRRGQEARLRCSPMKGHSHVYWYRQLPEEGLKFMVYLQKENIIDESGMPKERFSAEFPKEGPSILRIQQVVRGDSAAYFCASSPPGQGASGGNTIYFGEGSWLTVV.

The chain uses TRBV7-9 and TRBJ2-5; a possible D gene is TRBD2 (7 bases). Trimming removed 6 bases at V and 1 base at J, with 18 bases between. The CDR3 has 16 residues. CDR1 is SEHNR, CDR2 FQNEAQ, per germline (reference sequence). The CDR3 DNA reads as TGTGCCAGCAGAAAAGGCATCGCGGGGGCCCAAGAGACCCAGTACTTC. Its translation is CASRKGIAGAQETQYF.

V gene TRBV20-1 combines with J gene TRBJ2-3; TRBD2 aligns across 7 bases. The CDR3 totals 15 residues. The V gene's germline CDR1 is DFQATT and CDR2 SNEGSKA (reference sequence). The trim removed 0 bases at V and 4 bases at J, leaving 7 bases unmatched. The CDR3, as DNA: TGCAGTGCTAGAGATCCCCGGGAGGACGCAGATACGCAGTATTTT. Translating it yields CSARDPREDADTQYF.

The rearrangement joins TRBV20-1 to TRBJ2-5; 8 nucleotides line up with TRBD2. Per germline, CDR1 DFQATT and CDR2 SNEGSKA (reference sequence). The CDR3 covers 13 residues. Unmatched junction bases numbered 4, after V lost 6 bases and J lost 1 base. The CDR3, as DNA: TGCAGTGCGGGAACTAGCGGCCAAGAGACCCAGTACTTC. Amino acids: CSAGTSGQETQYF.

This chain uses TRBV9 with TRBJ1-6; the D is unclear. Germline loops: CDR1 SGDLS, CDR2 YYNGEE. V shed 1 base and J shed 7 bases, with 12 bases lying between them. The CDR3 runs 15 residues. The chain's CDR3 is CASSVRWQDNSPLHF. The CDR3 region has the DNA TGTGCCAGCAGCGTAAGGTGGCAGGACAATTCACCCCTCCACTTT.

This sequence joins TRBV5-6 and TRBJ1-5, with a weak D call TRBD1 (6 bases). V was cut by 0 bases and J by 7 bases, with 11 bases left in between. Germline V gene lookup returns CDR1 SGHDT and CDR2 YYEEEE. The CDR3 totals 14 residues. The DNA for the CDR3 is TGTGCCAGCAGCTTGGGGGGGCAGAGGCAGCCCCAGCATTTT. Amino acid sequence: CASSLGGQRQPQHF.

The table lists this clonotype with a few counts. The chain joins TRBV11-1 to TRBJ2-7; 9 nucleotides align to TRBD2. The CDR3 has 13 residues. V trimming: 3 bases; J trimming: 7 bases; junction bases outside the gene matches: 4. CDR1 and CDR2 (germline): SGHAT, FQDESV (reference sequence). The CDR3 region is CASSFGGRGEQYV. The CDR3 DNA is TGTGCCAGCAGCTTCGGCGGGAGGGGTGAGCAGTACGTC.

This clonotype was observed a few times. The V gene is TRBV29-1, the J gene TRBJ1-1, with D possibly TRBD1 on 5 matching bases. This CDR3 region has 13 residues. V lost 6 bases and J 2 bases, leaving 13 bases between the germline ends. Germline V gene data show CDR1 as SQVTM and CDR2 as ANQGSEA. CDR3 in amino acids: CSVDTGGNTEAFF. Written as DNA, the CDR3 is TGCAGCGTGGATACGGGGGGAAACACTGAAGCTTTCTTT.

This chain joins TRBV2 and TRBJ2-5; 7 nucleotides align to TRBD1. Looked up from germline, CDR1 is SNHLY and CDR2 is FYNNEI. This CDR3 region has 15 residues. V shed 4 bases and J 1 base; nucleotides not matched to a gene: 6. The CDR3 DNA follows: TGTGCCAGCAGTGGACAGGGTGGGGGCCAAGAGACCCAGTACTTC. As protein: CASSGQGGGQETQYF. The variable domain in full, completed from reference TRBV2 and TRBJ2-5, reads EPEVTQTPSHQVTQMGQEVILRCVPISNHLYFYWYRQILGQKVEFLVSFYNNEISEKSEIFDDQFSVERPDGSNFTLKIRSTKLEDSAMYFCASSGQGGGQETQYFGPGTRLLVL.

The chain joins TRBV6-1 to TRBJ2-7, with TRBD2 matching 12 bases. From germline, CDR1 is MNHNS and CDR2 SASEGT. The CDR3 has 15 residues. With 3 bases clipped from V and 1 base from J, the junction kept 1 base outside the gene matches. This CDR3 reads CASSEGLAGSYEQYV. CDR3 nucleotides: TGTGCCAGCAGTGAGGGACTAGCGGGTTCCTACGAGCAGTACGTC.

This clonotype was observed at least ten times. The chain combines TRBV6-5 with TRBJ2-2; tentative D call: TRBD2 (5 bases). V lost 5 bases and J lost 7, with 8 bases in between. The CDR3 totals 12 residues. Germline lookup yields CDR1 MNHEY and CDR2 SVGAGI. Here the CDR3 reads CASSPGGGELFF. The CDR3 DNA follows: TGTGCCAGCAGTCCCGGAGGCGGGGAGCTGTTTTTT.

This clonotype was counted between two and nine times. The chain combines TRBV19 with TRBJ1-1; D might be TRBD1 (5 bases). CDR3 length equals 14 residues. V lost 4 bases and J 4 bases, leaving 13 bases between the germline ends. Germline CDR1 and CDR2: LNHDA and SQIVND (reference sequence). The CDR3: CASSKRGSSTEAFF. The CDR3 DNA reads TGTGCCAGTAGTAAGAGGGGTAGTAGCACTGAAGCTTTCTTT.

This clonotype was detected only a few times. The chain is built from TRBV7-2 and TRBJ2-2; TRBD2 agrees at 10 bases. The V and J ends lost 2 bases and 7 bases, in that order; junction bases with no gene match: 7. The CDR3 length is 16 residues. Germline CDR1 is SGHTA and CDR2 is FQGNSA. The CDR3 DNA reads as TGTGCCAGCAGCTTAAAAGCGGGAGGGCCTAACGGGGAGCTGTTTTTT. Translation: CASSLKAGGPNGELFF.

This clonotype came up a few times. The chain links TRBV5-1 to TRBJ1-1; maybe TRBD1 (5 bases). Germline V gene lookup returns CDR1 SGHRS and CDR2 YFSETQ. The CDR3 is made up of 14 amino acids. V was cut by 0 bases and J by 0 bases, with 6 bases left in between. The CDR3 loop is CASSLVDMNTEAFF. DNA of the CDR3: TGCGCCAGCAGCTTGGTGGACATGAACACTGAAGCTTTCTTT.

This clonotype was picked up many times. The chain couples TRBV27 to TRBJ2-7, with D perhaps given as TRBD1 or TRBD2 (5 bases each). In germline, CDR1 is MNHEY, CDR2 SMNVEV (reference sequence). The V end lost 6 bases, the J end lost 0 bases, and 12 bases lay between the germline ends. The CDR3 has 14 residues. CDR3: CASRPSGASYEQYF. CDR3 DNA sequence: TGTGCCAGCAGACCCTCCGGGGCCTCCTACGAGCAGTACTTC.

Comments on this clonotype: At one boundary the junction diverges from the germline segment, which might be a read error. The genes are TRBV6-1 and TRBJ2-7; possibly TRBD2 for D (6 bases). This CDR3 contains 14 residues. In germline, CDR1 is MNHNS, CDR2 SASEGT. CDR3: CASSETAGSYEQYF. In DNA form, the CDR3 reads TGCGCCAGCAGTGAAACGGCGGGGTCCTACGAGCAGTACTTC.

The genes are TRBV11-3 and TRBJ2-3; D is ambiguous. Between the trimmed V and J ends, which lost 6 bases and 2 bases, there was a span of 12 bases. From germline, CDR1 is SGHNT and CDR2 YENEEA. CDR3 size: 14 residues. CDR3 DNA: TGTGCCAGCAGGGGCCTCGGCTCCACAGATACGCAGTATTTT. It codes for CASRGLGSTDTQYF.

This clonotype was found many times. The chain is built from TRBV4-1 and TRBJ2-1, with TRBD2 matching 8 bases. Germline V gene lookup returns CDR1 MGHRA and CDR2 YSYEKL. With 0 bases clipped from V and 4 bases from J, the junction kept 5 bases outside the gene matches. This CDR3 is 16 amino acids long. The DNA for the CDR3 is TGCGCCAGCAGCCAAGACCCTGCGGGAGGATACAATGAGCAGTTCTTC. It translates to CASSQDPAGGYNEQFF.

This clonotype was found a few times. V and J are TRBV10-3 and TRBJ1-6; unclear D gene. Germline CDR1 is ENHRY and CDR2 is SYGVKD. V was clipped by 2 bases and J by 0 bases, with 8 bases between them. CDR3 length: 16 amino acids. The CDR3 nucleotides read TGTGCCATCAGTGAGAGGTCCCCCTCCTATAATTCACCCCTCCACTTT. It translates to CAISERSPSYNSPLHF.

This clonotype has only a few counts. The rearrangement joins TRBV20-1 to TRBJ1-1, with TRBD1 identical over 7 bases. V lost 6 bases and J lost 0; bases outside the gene matches: 4. Germline-derived CDR1 and CDR2 are DFQATT and SNEGSKA (reference sequence). This CDR3 is 13 amino acids long. The CDR3 nucleotides are TGCAGTGCCTCGGGACAGCTGAACACTGAAGCTTTCTTT. The encoded protein is CSASGQLNTEAFF.

The gene calls are TRBV5-1 and TRBJ1-4, with D possibly being TRBD1 (5 bases). Trimming shortened V by 0 bases and J by 4 bases, and 10 bases separated the two germline ends. Germline assignment: CDR1 SGHRS and CDR2 YFSETQ. The CDR3 runs to 15 residues. The CDR3 loop is CASSLAGQNNEKLFF. DNA for the CDR3: TGCGCCAGCAGCTTGGCAGGGCAGAATAATGAAAAACTGTTTTTT.

The chain couples TRBV15 to TRBJ2-7, with D possibly TRBD1 on 5 matching bases. Germline CDR1 reads LNHNV; CDR2 reads YYDKDF (reference sequence). This CDR3 comprises 15 residues. V lost 0 bases to trimming and J lost 1 base, with 10 bases between them. The CDR3 is CATSRDPGASYEQYV. CDR3 DNA sequence: TGTGCCACCAGCAGAGATCCTGGGGCGTCCTACGAGCAGTACGTC.

The rearrangement uses TRBV5-1 and TRBJ2-2, with 8 bases identical to TRBD2. CDR1 and CDR2 (germline): SGHRS, YFSETQ. V shed 2 bases, J shed 2 bases, and the junction held 5 bases outside the gene matches. The CDR3 consists of 16 residues. DNA of the CDR3: TGCGCCAGCAGCTTCAAAGCGGGAGAAAACACCGGGGAGCTGTTTTTT. This gives the protein CASSFKAGENTGELFF.

This clonotype has only one observation. The rearrangement joins TRBV7-2 to TRBJ2-1; 7 positions agree with TRBD2. From germline, CDR1 is SGHTA and CDR2 FQGNSA. The junction had 14 bases not matched to a gene; V was cut back by 0 bases and J by 3 bases. CDR3 length equals 19 residues. The CDR3 DNA is TGTGCCAGCAGCTTAGCCCCCGCCAGCTCTAGCGGAAGCTACAATGAGCAGTTCTTC. This gives the protein CASSLAPASSSGSYNEQFF.